One T cell receptor beta chain is described in this entry. The target antigen is unknown. The immunoSEQ assay amplified TCRB CDR3 from up to roughly 2 ug DNA. The repertoire was sequenced with immunoSEQ multiplex PCR; TCRdb's copy has only in-frame clones and lacks some. This sample has fewer than 85,000 clones; around nine tenths occur once, and the top ten carry 2% to 2.5%. This entry comes from a study of glioma-infiltrating T cells after dendritic cell vaccination. There are 11 residues in the CDR3. The V gene's germline CDR1 is SGDLS and CDR2 YYNGEE. V dropped 7 bases and J dropped 6 bases, with 9 bases sitting between them. Findings and caveats of the study: TCR clonality showed no direct relationship with survival.

Described time point: after dendritic cell vaccination, including at tumor progression/relapse. This specimen was blood, taken after dendritic cell vaccination. J is TRBJ2-3 and V is TRBV9; the D is unclear. This sequence was found in a human donor with glioblastoma. The CDR3 nucleotides are TGTGCCAGCGGAGTTTGGGATACGCAGTATTTT. This codes for CASGVWDTQYF.